The entry below gives a single T cell receptor beta chain sequence along with its context. This specimen comes from a study of identical twins. A universal primer binding site was introduced by template switching. The final cDNA contained unique molecular identifiers. A single record per CDR3 protein comes from TCRdb applying MiXCR to the 5' RACE reads. The top ten clones hold about 3.9% of a sample with 200,000 to 250,000 distinct CDR3 sequences, more than 9.5% of them seen once. Germline lookup yields CDR1 MGHDK and CDR2 SYGVNS. The CDR3 extends over 12 amino acids. V was clipped by 4 bases and J by 6 bases, with 8 bases between them. This same sample was also taken into another study, of yellow fever vaccine responses in identical twins.

The specimen sequenced was memory (CD45RO+) T cells sorted from blood. The receptor was derived from a woman aged 18-29 years in good health. The chain carries TRBV25-1 and TRBJ2-3; D gene uncertain. The CDR3 DNA follows: TGTGCCAGCAGTGTAGTTAGCGATACGCAGTATTTT. Residues: CASSVVSDTQYF. The whole variable domain, filled in from reference TRBV25-1 and TRBJ2-3, reads EADIYQTPRYLVIGTGKKITLECSQTMGHDKMYWYQQDPGMELHLIHYSYGVNSTEKGDLSSESTVSRIRTEHFPLTLESARPSHTSQYLCASSVVSDTQYFGPGTRLTVL.